This T cell receptor beta chain was captured in a study of blood T cell repertoires in COVID-19. The wider study: COVID-19 samples from acute and convalescent phases originated in the United States, Italy and Spain. T cells, B-cell-depleted T cells, or PBMCs supplied cDNA or gDNA.

In the source study's methods: The assay estimated nucleated cells by amplifying reference gene primers. The protocol was immunoSEQ multiplex PCR, while the TCRdb copy is restricted to in-frame clones and leaves out a portion. V and J calls and clone size follow that table, whereas D and trimming were derived from the DNA. Among 120,000 to 150,000 clones listed, about 90% were seen once. In germline, CDR1 is SGHRS, CDR2 YFSETQ. The CDR3 extends over 15 amino acids. Trimming took 2 bases from V and 4 from J, leaving 15 bases between them. Sequenced input: peripheral blood. The chain links TRBV5-1 to TRBJ2-5; TRBD2 might be the D (5 bases). This TCR derives from a man aged 50-60 years who had recovered from COVID-19. This CDR3 reads CASSFDWRVGETQYF. CDR3 bases: TGCGCCAGCAGCTTCGATTGGCGGGTGGGAGAGACCCAGTACTTC. Full variable domain (rest looked up from reference TRBV5-1 and TRBJ2-5): KAGVTQTPRYLIKTRGQQVTLSCSPISGHRSVSWYQQTPGQGLQFLFEYFSETQRNKGNFPGRFSGRQFSNSRSEMNVSTLELGDSALYLCASSFDWRVGETQYFGPGTRLLVL.